The present TCR beta chain was sequenced within a study of Ad26.COV2.S vaccination and SARS-CoV-2 variants. For the study at large: As a participant in COV1001, the donor was in the Ad26.COV2.S trial arm. Ad26.COV2.S was injected intramuscularly once or twice, 56 days apart. Study observations and caveats: Considerable breadth of spike-specific CD8+ and CD4+ T cell responses has reportedly been documented following vaccination. People who got the vaccine had more spike-specific TCR breadth than people who got placebo.

V was trimmed by 5 bases and J by 3 bases, leaving 14 bases between them. Looked up from germline, CDR1 is LNHDA and CDR2 is SQIVND (reference sequence). The CDR3 has 14 residues. Repertoires were generated with immunoSEQ multiplex PCR, while TCRdb's copy carries only in-frame clones and drops some. Here the sample spans about 460,000 clones, roughly 87% being singletons. About this clone itself: The antigen remains unidentified.

Treatment: roughly 19 received Ad26.COV2.S at low or high dose, single or two shots; about 5 received placebo; per-sample allocation not given. The samples were gathered on day 63 after the first injection of vaccine or placebo. The genes are TRBV19 and TRBJ2-7; D unresolved. The TCR sequence derives from a person between 18 and 65 years old who received the Ad26.COV2.S COVID-19 vaccine or a placebo. Material: peripheral blood, obtained in a trial of Ad26.COV2.S vaccine versus placebo. The CDR3 here is CASSDNGPHYEQYF. Here the CDR3 DNA reads TGTGCCAGTAGTGACAACGGACCGCACTACGAGCAGTACTTC.